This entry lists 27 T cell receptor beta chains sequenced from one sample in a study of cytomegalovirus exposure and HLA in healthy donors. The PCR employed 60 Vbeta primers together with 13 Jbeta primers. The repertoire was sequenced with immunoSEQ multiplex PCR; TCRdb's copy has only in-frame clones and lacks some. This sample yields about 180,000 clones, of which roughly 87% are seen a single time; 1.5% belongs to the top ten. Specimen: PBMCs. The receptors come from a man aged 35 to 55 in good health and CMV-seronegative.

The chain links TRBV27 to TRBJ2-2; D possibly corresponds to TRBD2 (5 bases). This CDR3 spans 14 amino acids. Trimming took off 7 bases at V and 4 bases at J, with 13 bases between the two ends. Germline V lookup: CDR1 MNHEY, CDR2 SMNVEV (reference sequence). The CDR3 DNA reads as TGTGCCAGCACCCTGGACTGGTTCACCGGGGAGCTGTTTTTT. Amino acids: CASTLDWFTGELFF.

The CDR3 DNA is TGCGCCAGCAGCCAGGGACTAGCGGAGTTCACAGATACGCAGTATTTT. Translated, it gives CASSQGLAEFTDTQYF. The V call is TRBV4-3, the J call TRBJ2-3; 11 bases map to TRBD2. V shed 3 bases and J 2 bases; nucleotides not matched to a gene: 4. The CDR3 sequence is 16 residues long. CDR1 and CDR2 (germline): LGHNA, YSLEER.

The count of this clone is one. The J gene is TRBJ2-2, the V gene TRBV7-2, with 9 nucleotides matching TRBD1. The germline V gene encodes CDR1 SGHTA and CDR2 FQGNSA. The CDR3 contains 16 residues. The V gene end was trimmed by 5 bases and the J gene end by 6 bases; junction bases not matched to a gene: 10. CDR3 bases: TGTGCCAGCAGCCCTAGGGGACAGGGAGAATCCGGGGAGCTGTTTTTT. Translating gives CASSPRGQGESGELFF.

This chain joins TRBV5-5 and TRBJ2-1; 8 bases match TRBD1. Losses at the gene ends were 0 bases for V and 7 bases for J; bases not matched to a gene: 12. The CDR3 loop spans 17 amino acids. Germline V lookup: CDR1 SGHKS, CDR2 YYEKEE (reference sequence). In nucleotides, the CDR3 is TGTGCCAGCAGCTTGGTTTTCAGGGGGCGGAAGGTGAATGAGCAGTTCTTC. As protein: CASSLVFRGRKVNEQFF.

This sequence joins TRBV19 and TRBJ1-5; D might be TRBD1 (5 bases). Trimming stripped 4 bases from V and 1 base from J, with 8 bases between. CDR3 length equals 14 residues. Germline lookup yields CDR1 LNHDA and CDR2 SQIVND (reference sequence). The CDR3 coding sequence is TGTGCCAGTAGTACTCAGGGAAGCAATCAGCCCCAGCATTTT. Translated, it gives CASSTQGSNQPQHF.

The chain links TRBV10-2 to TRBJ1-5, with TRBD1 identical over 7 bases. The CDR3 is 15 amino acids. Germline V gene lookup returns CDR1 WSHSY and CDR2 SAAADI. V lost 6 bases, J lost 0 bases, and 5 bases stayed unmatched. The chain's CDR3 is CASSPQGNSNQPQHF. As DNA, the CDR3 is TGCGCCAGCAGCCCACAGGGGAATAGCAATCAGCCCCAGCATTTT.

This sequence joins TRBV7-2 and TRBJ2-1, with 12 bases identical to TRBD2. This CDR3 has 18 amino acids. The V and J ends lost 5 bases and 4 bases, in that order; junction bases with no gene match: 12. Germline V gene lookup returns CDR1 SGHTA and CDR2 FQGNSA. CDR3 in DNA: TGTGCCAGCAGCCCCCAAGCTAGCGGGAGGGGGCCGTACAATGAGCAGTTCTTC. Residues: CASSPQASGRGPYNEQFF.

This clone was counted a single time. In DNA form, the CDR3 reads TGTGCCTTAGGGACAGGGGGAAGTATCTACGAGCAGTACTTC. It is translated as CALGTGGSIYEQYF. This rearrangement joins TRBV10-3 to TRBJ2-7; TRBD1 agrees at 11 bases. There are 14 residues in the CDR3. V gave up 11 bases and J gave up 3 bases; unmatched junction bases: 9. The germline V gene has CDR1 ENHRY and CDR2 SYGVKD.

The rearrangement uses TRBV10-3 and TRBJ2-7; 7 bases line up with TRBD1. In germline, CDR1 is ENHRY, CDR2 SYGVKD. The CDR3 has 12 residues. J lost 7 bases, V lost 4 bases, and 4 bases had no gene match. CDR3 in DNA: TGTGCCATCAGTGGGACAGGCGTTGAGCAGTACTTC. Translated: CAISGTGVEQYF.

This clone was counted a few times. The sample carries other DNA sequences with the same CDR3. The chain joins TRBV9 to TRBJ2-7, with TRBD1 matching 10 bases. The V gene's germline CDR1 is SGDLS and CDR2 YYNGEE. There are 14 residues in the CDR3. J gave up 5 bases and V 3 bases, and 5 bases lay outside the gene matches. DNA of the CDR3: TGTGCCAGCAGCGGGCGACAGGGGGCCAACGAGCAGTACTTC. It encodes CASSGRQGANEQYF.

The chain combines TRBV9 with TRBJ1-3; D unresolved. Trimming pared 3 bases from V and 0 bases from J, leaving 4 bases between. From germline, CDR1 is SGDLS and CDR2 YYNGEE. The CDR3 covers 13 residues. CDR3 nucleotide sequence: TGTGCCAGCAGCGGCAGCTCTGGAAACACCATATATTTT. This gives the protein CASSGSSGNTIYF. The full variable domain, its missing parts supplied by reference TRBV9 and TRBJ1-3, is DSGVTQTPKHLITATGQRVTLRCSPRSGDLSVYWYQQSLDQGLQFLIQYYNGEERAKGNILERFSAQQFPDLHSELNLSSLELGDSALYFCASSGSSGNTIYFGEGSWLTVV.

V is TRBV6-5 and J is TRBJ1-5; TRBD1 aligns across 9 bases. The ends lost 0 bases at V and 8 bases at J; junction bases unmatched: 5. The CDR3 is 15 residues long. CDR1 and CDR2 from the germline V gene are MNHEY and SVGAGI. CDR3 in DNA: TGTGCCAGCAGTTACTCTACAGGGGGCGGAGAGCCCCAGCATTTT. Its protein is CASSYSTGGGEPQHF.

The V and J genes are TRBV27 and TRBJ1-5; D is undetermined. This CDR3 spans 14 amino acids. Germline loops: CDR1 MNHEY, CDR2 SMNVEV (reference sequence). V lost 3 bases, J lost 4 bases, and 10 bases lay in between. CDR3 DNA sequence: TGTGCCAGCAGTTTTGGAGCGGGGAATCAGCCCCAGCATTTT. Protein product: CASSFGAGNQPQHF.

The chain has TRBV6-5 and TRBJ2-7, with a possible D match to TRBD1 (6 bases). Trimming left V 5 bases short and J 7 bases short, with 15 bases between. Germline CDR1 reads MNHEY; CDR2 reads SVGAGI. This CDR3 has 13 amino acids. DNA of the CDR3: TGTGCCAGCAGTCCCCCCCAGGGGAGAGAGCAGTACTTC. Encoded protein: CASSPPQGREQYF.

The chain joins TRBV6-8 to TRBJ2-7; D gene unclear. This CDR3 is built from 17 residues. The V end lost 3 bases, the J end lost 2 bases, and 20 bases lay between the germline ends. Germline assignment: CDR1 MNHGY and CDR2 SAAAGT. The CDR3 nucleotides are TGTGCCAGCAGTTATTTGACACTGGTTACGCAGGCCTACGAGCAGTACTTC. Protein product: CASSYLTLVTQAYEQYF.

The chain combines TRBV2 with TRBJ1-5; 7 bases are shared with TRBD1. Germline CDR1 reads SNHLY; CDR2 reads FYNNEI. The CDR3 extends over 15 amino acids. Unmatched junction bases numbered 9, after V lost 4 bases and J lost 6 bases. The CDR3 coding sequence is TGTGCCAGCAGTGGGTTGACAGGGATAGGTCAGCCCCAGCATTTT. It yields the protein CASSGLTGIGQPQHF.

The CDR3 region is CASSLSGTGKGRNTEAFF. The CDR3 nucleotides read TGTGCCAGCAGCTTGTCCGGGACAGGGAAGGGGAGGAACACTGAAGCTTTCTTT. V gene TRBV28 combines with J gene TRBJ1-1, with TRBD1 identical over 9 bases. CDR3 length: 18 residues. The V gene end was trimmed by 6 bases and the J gene end by 1 base; junction bases not matched to a gene: 15. Germline CDR1 reads MDHEN; CDR2 reads SYDVKM.

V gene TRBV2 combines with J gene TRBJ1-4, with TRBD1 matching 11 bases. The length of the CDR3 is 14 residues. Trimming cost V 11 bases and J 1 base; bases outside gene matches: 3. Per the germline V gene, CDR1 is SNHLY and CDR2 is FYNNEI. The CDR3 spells CAGTGGRTNEKLFF. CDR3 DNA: TGTGCCGGGACAGGGGGGCGAACTAATGAAAAACTGTTTTTT.

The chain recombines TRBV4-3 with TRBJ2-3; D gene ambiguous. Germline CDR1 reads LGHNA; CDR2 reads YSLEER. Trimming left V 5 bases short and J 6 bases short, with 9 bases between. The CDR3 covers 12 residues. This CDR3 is CASSSRFDTQYF. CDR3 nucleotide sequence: TGCGCCAGCAGCTCCCGTTTTGATACGCAGTATTTT.

The CDR3 spells CASSETRTGNNEQFF. CDR3 nucleotides: TGTGCCAGCAGTGAAACCCGGACAGGGAACAATGAGCAGTTCTTC. The chain joins TRBV25-1 to TRBJ2-1; TRBD1 matches 8 bases. Germline assignment: CDR1 MGHDK and CDR2 SYGVNS. The CDR3 has 15 residues. Losses at the gene ends were 2 bases for V and 5 bases for J; bases not matched to a gene: 5.

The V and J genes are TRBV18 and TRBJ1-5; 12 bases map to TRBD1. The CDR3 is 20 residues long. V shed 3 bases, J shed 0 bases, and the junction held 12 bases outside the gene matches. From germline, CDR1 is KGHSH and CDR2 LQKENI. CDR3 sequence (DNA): TGTGCCAGCTCACCCCTTGCATGGGACAGGGGGCGGCATAGCAATCAGCCCCAGCATTTT. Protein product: CASSPLAWDRGRHSNQPQHF.

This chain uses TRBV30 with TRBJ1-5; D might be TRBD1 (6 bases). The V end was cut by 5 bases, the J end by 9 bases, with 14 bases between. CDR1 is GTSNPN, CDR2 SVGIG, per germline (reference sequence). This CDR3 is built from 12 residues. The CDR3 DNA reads TGTGCCTGGGACCACCTAGGGGGGCCCCAGCATTTT. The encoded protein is CAWDHLGGPQHF.

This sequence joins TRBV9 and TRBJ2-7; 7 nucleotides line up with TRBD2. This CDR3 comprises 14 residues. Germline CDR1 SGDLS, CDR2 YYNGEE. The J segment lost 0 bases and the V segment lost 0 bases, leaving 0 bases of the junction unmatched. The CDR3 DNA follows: TGTGCCAGCAGCGTAGCTAGCGGCTCCTACGAGCAGTACTTC. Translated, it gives CASSVASGSYEQYF.

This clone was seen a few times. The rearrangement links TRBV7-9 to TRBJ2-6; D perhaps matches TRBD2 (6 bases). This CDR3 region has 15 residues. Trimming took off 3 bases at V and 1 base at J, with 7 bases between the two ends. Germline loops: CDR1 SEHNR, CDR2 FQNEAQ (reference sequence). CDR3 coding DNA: TGTGCCAGCAGCTTTGGGGGGTCTGGGGCCAACGTCCTGACTTTC. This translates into CASSFGGSGANVLTF.

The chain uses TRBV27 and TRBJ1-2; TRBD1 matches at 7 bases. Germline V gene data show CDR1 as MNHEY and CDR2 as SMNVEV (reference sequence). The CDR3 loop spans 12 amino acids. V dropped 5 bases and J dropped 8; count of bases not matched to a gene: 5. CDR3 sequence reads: CASSPDRHGYTF. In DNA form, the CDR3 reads TGTGCCAGCAGTCCGGACAGGCACGGCTACACCTTC.

The chain's CDR3 is CASSPTGGMISDTQYF. CDR3 nucleotide sequence: TGTGCCAGCAGCCCCACGGGGGGGATGATATCAGATACGCAGTATTTT. This rearrangement joins TRBV7-3 to TRBJ2-3; 8 nucleotides align to TRBD2. Looked up from germline, CDR1 is SGHTA and CDR2 is FQGTGA. The CDR3 loop spans 16 amino acids. The junction had 11 bases not matched to a gene; V was cut back by 5 bases and J by 4 bases.

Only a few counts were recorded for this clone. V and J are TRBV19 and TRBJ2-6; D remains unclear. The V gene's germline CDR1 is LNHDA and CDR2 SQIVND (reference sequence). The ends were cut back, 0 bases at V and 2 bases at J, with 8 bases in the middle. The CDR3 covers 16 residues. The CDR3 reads CASSIDIGAGANVLTF. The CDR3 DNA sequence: TGTGCCAGTAGTATAGATATCGGAGCTGGGGCCAACGTCCTGACTTTC.